This is a list of T cell receptor beta chains from one sample in a study of blood T cell repertoires in COVID-19. Sequenced by immunoSEQ multiplex PCR; TCRdb stores in-frame clones only, minus some. Of about 60,000 clones detected, approximately 84% appear once; the ten largest clones hold roughly 18%. Sample: peripheral blood. Every receptor here comes from a man between 65 and 85 years old with active COVID-19. Each CDR3 is given with its conserved first and last residue. D genes are given only for firm matches.

D gene	J gene	V gene	CDR3 protein	CDR3 DNA
-	TRBJ1-2	TRBV6-5	CASSYSIQTYGYTF	TGTGCCAGCAGTTACTCGATACAGACCTATGGCTACACCTTC
-	TRBJ1-2	TRBV6-1	CASSERGDYGYTF	TGTGCCAGCAGTGAACGGGGGGACTATGGCTACACCTTC
TRBD1	TRBJ2-7	TRBV5-4	CASSLDRQGQYEQYF	TGTGCCAGCAGCTTGGATCGACAGGGGCAGTACGAGCAGTACTTC
TRBD1	TRBJ2-7	TRBV2	CASTRDSEEQYF	TGTGCCAGCACCCGGGACAGTGAAGAGCAGTACTTC
-	TRBJ2-5	TRBV5-6	CASSLLATETQYF	TGTGCCAGCAGCTTGTTGGCCACGGAGACCCAGTACTTC
TRBD1	TRBJ2-3	TRBV7-2	CASSLYGQGADTQYF	TGTGCCAGCAGCTTATACGGACAGGGGGCAGATACGCAGTATTTT
-	TRBJ2-5	TRBV7-2	CASSLQGRMETQYF	TGTGCCAGCAGCTTACAGGGGCGAATGGAGACCCAGTACTTC
-	TRBJ2-5	TRBV5-1	CASSLGTGQETQYF	TGCGCCAGCAGCTTGGGTACAGGCCAAGAGACCCAGTACTTC
-	TRBJ2-1	TRBV18	CASSPIPPRQVRDNEQFF	TGTGCCAGCTCACCGATTCCCCCCCGCCAGGTTCGAGACAATGAGCAGTTCTTC
TRBD1	TRBJ2-3	TRBV10-3	CAISQRDRGDTQYF	TGTGCCATCAGTCAACGGGACAGGGGCGATACGCAGTATTTT